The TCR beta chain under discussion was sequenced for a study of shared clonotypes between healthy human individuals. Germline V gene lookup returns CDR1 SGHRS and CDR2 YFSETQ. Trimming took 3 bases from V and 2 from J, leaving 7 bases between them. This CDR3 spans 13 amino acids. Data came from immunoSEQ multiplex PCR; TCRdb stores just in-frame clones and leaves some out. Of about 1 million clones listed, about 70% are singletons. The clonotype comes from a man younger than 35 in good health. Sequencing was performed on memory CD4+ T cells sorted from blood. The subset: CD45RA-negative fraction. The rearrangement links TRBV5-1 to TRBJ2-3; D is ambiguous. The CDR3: CASSSGDTDTQYF. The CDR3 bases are TGCGCCAGCAGCTCCGGAGACACAGATACGCAGTATTTT.